Listed below are T cell receptor beta chains from one sample, sequenced in a study of identical twins. TCRdb re-derived calls from the 5' RACE reads in MiXCR, one entry per CDR3 protein. The sample contains 500,000 or so distinct CDR3 sequences, 22% of which appear only once. Separately, the same data were catalogued under a study of T cells expressing NK-cell markers.

Sample: CD4+ T cells sorted from blood. The receptors stem from a woman aged 18-30 years in good health. The CDR3 runs from the conserved cysteine through the conserved F or W. D genes are given only for firm matches. Size is stated for part of the rows, as once, few or many counts, or as a class when the clone is expanded.

v_call: TRBV20-1; clone_size: NA; j_call: TRBJ1-1; d_call: NA; cdr3_aa: CSAYTGNTEAFF; cdr3_nt: TGCAGTGCTTACACAGGGAACACTGAAGCTTTCTTT
v_call: TRBV12-3/TRBV12-4; clone_size: many; j_call: TRBJ2-3; d_call: TRBD2; cdr3_aa: CASSSQRERGDTQYF; cdr3_nt: TGTGCCAGCAGTTCACAGCGGGAGAGGGGAGATACGCAGTATTTT
v_call: TRBV5-1; clone_size: many; j_call: TRBJ2-1; d_call: TRBD1; cdr3_aa: CASSLLPTGKGNEQFF; cdr3_nt: TGCGCCAGCAGCTTGTTACCGACAGGGAAGGGCAATGAGCAGTTCTTC
v_call: TRBV3-1; clone_size: NA; j_call: TRBJ2-5; d_call: NA; cdr3_aa: CASSQADGNQETQYF; cdr3_nt: TGTGCCAGCAGCCAAGCCGACGGGAACCAAGAGACCCAGTACTTC
v_call: TRBV20-1; clone_size: NA; j_call: TRBJ2-7; d_call: TRBD2; cdr3_aa: CSAQSPGTNYEQYF; cdr3_nt: TGCAGTGCTCAAAGCCCCGGGACTAACTACGAGCAGTACTTC
v_call: TRBV10-3; clone_size: few; j_call: TRBJ1-2; d_call: NA; cdr3_aa: CASQGQGRLEGYTF; cdr3_nt: TGTGCCTCACAGGGCCAGGGCCGATTAGAGGGCTACACCTTC
v_call: TRBV7-2; clone_size: few; j_call: TRBJ2-2; d_call: TRBD2; cdr3_aa: CASSLPLAGDTGELFF; cdr3_nt: TGTGCCAGCAGCTTACCACTAGCGGGGGACACCGGGGAGCTGTTTTTT
v_call: TRBV30; clone_size: NA; j_call: TRBJ2-1; d_call: TRBD2; cdr3_aa: CAWSFGLAINEQFF; cdr3_nt: TGTGCCTGGAGTTTTGGACTAGCGATAAATGAGCAGTTCTTC
v_call: TRBV12-3/TRBV12-4; clone_size: many; j_call: TRBJ2-3; d_call: TRBD1; cdr3_aa: CASSSGTGGDTQYF; cdr3_nt: TGTGCCAGCAGTTCCGGGACAGGGGGAGATACGCAGTATTTT
v_call: TRBV29-1; clone_size: NA; j_call: TRBJ2-1; d_call: TRBD1; cdr3_aa: CSVDREGTYNEQFF; cdr3_nt: TGCAGCGTGGACAGGGAAGGGACCTACAATGAGCAGTTCTTC
v_call: TRBV19; clone_size: NA; j_call: TRBJ1-1; d_call: TRBD1; cdr3_aa: CASSFLPRQGARTEAFF; cdr3_nt: TGTGCCAGTAGTTTCCTCCCTCGACAGGGGGCGAGGACTGAAGCTTTCTTT
v_call: TRBV20-1; clone_size: few; j_call: TRBJ2-3; d_call: NA; cdr3_aa: CSASMASRRDTQYF; cdr3_nt: TGCAGTGCTAGCATGGCCTCCCGGAGAGATACGCAGTATTTT
v_call: TRBV7-9; clone_size: NA; j_call: TRBJ1-1; d_call: NA; cdr3_aa: CASSLFRAVRRNTEAFF; cdr3_nt: TGTGCCAGCAGCTTATTCAGGGCCGTGCGCCGGAACACTGAAGCTTTCTTT
v_call: TRBV5-1; clone_size: NA; j_call: TRBJ1-3; d_call: NA; cdr3_aa: CASSPFTVGSGNTIYF; cdr3_nt: TGCGCCAGCAGCCCCTTTACCGTCGGCTCTGGAAACACCATATATTTT
v_call: TRBV5-5; clone_size: many; j_call: TRBJ2-3; d_call: NA; cdr3_aa: CASSLWTQGTDTQYF; cdr3_nt: TGTGCCAGCAGCTTGTGGACACAAGGCACAGATACGCAGTATTTT
v_call: TRBV18; clone_size: NA; j_call: TRBJ1-2; d_call: NA; cdr3_aa: CASSQYNREANYGYTF; cdr3_nt: TGTGCCAGCTCACAATATAACAGGGAAGCTAACTATGGCTACACCTTC
v_call: TRBV20-1; clone_size: few; j_call: TRBJ2-3; d_call: NA; cdr3_aa: CSATLAGWTDTQYF; cdr3_nt: TGCAGTGCTACTCTGGCGGGATGGACAGATACGCAGTATTTT
v_call: TRBV11-2; clone_size: few; j_call: TRBJ2-2; d_call: NA; cdr3_aa: CASSLTARANTGELFF; cdr3_nt: TGTGCCAGCAGCTTAACCGCACGAGCGAACACCGGGGAGCTGTTTTTT
v_call: TRBV3-1; clone_size: NA; j_call: TRBJ2-4; d_call: NA; cdr3_aa: CASSPSFEAKNIQYF; cdr3_nt: TGTGCCAGCAGCCCCTCCTTCGAAGCCAAAAACATTCAGTACTTC
v_call: TRBV5-1; clone_size: many; j_call: TRBJ1-1; d_call: NA; cdr3_aa: CASSLGGYPNTEAFF; cdr3_nt: TGCGCCAGCAGCTTGGGGGGTTATCCGAACACTGAAGCTTTCTTT
v_call: TRBV12-3/TRBV12-4; clone_size: few; j_call: TRBJ2-1; d_call: TRBD1; cdr3_aa: CASSFLRQGADEQFF; cdr3_nt: TGTGCCAGCAGTTTTCTCCGGCAGGGGGCAGATGAGCAGTTCTTC
v_call: TRBV29-1; clone_size: NA; j_call: TRBJ2-7; d_call: TRBD1; cdr3_aa: CSVEGGGQGAYEQYF; cdr3_nt: TGCAGCGTTGAAGGGGGCGGACAGGGGGCCTACGAGCAGTACTTC
v_call: TRBV5-1; clone_size: few; j_call: TRBJ2-2; d_call: TRBD1; cdr3_aa: CASSLGRGPNTGELFF; cdr3_nt: TGCGCCAGCAGCTTGGGAAGGGGGCCTAACACCGGGGAGCTGTTTTTT
v_call: TRBV5-1; clone_size: NA; j_call: TRBJ2-3; d_call: TRBD2; cdr3_aa: CASSAGLAGDTDTQYF; cdr3_nt: TGCGCCAGCAGCGCCGGACTAGCGGGAGACACAGATACGCAGTATTTT
v_call: TRBV12-3/TRBV12-4; clone_size: few; j_call: TRBJ2-1; d_call: NA; cdr3_aa: CARVPAQGTLNEQFF; cdr3_nt: TGTGCCAGAGTTCCAGCACAGGGTACGTTGAATGAGCAGTTCTTC
v_call: TRBV9; clone_size: NA; j_call: TRBJ2-3; d_call: TRBD2; cdr3_aa: CASSREADTQYF; cdr3_nt: TGTGCCAGCAGCCGGGAGGCAGATACGCAGTATTTT
v_call: TRBV9; clone_size: few; j_call: TRBJ1-3; d_call: NA; cdr3_aa: CASSADTPGNTIYF; cdr3_nt: TGTGCCAGCAGCGCCGACACCCCTGGAAACACCATATATTTT
v_call: TRBV11-2; clone_size: few; j_call: TRBJ2-1; d_call: NA; cdr3_aa: CASSPRRGPYNEQFF; cdr3_nt: TGTGCCAGCAGCCCCCGTCGGGGTCCCTACAATGAGCAGTTCTTC
v_call: TRBV5-6; clone_size: few; j_call: TRBJ2-3; d_call: NA; cdr3_aa: CASRGGIADTQYF; cdr3_nt: TGTGCCAGCAGAGGGGGGATCGCAGATACGCAGTATTTT
v_call: TRBV3-1; clone_size: NA; j_call: TRBJ2-3; d_call: NA; cdr3_aa: CASSHLSRLDTQYF; cdr3_nt: TGTGCCAGCAGTCACCTCTCAAGGTTAGATACGCAGTATTTT
v_call: TRBV7-2; clone_size: NA; j_call: TRBJ1-1; d_call: NA; cdr3_aa: CASSFGEYNTEAFF; cdr3_nt: TGTGCCAGCAGCTTTGGGGAATATAACACTGAAGCTTTCTTT
v_call: TRBV20-1; clone_size: few; j_call: TRBJ2-1; d_call: TRBD2; cdr3_aa: CSARVLGRVHNEQFF; cdr3_nt: TGCAGTGCTAGAGTTTTGGGGAGGGTTCATAATGAGCAGTTCTTC
v_call: TRBV25-1; clone_size: few; j_call: TRBJ2-1; d_call: TRBD2; cdr3_aa: CASSVAGGRVEQFF; cdr3_nt: TGTGCCAGCAGTGTAGCGGGGGGGCGTGTTGAGCAGTTCTTC
v_call: TRBV27; clone_size: few; j_call: TRBJ2-7; d_call: NA; cdr3_aa: CASSPGAALLYEQYF; cdr3_nt: TGTGCCAGCAGCCCTGGGGCAGCATTACTATACGAGCAGTACTTC
v_call: TRBV12-3/TRBV12-4; clone_size: NA; j_call: TRBJ1-6; d_call: TRBD1; cdr3_aa: CASSLGGTVLNSPLHF; cdr3_nt: TGTGCCAGCAGTTTGGGGGGGACAGTCCTCAATTCACCCCTCCACTTT
v_call: TRBV7-2; clone_size: few; j_call: TRBJ1-1; d_call: NA; cdr3_aa: CASSLARAAEAFF; cdr3_nt: TGTGCCAGCAGCTTAGCAAGAGCAGCTGAAGCTTTCTTT
v_call: TRBV6-1; clone_size: few; j_call: TRBJ2-7; d_call: NA; cdr3_aa: CASSRLRDSAYEQYF; cdr3_nt: TGTGCCAGCAGTAGACTGCGGGACTCTGCCTACGAGCAGTACTTC
v_call: TRBV7-2; clone_size: NA; j_call: TRBJ2-5; d_call: TRBD2; cdr3_aa: CASSPDVAGETQYF; cdr3_nt: TGTGCCAGCAGCCCGGATGTAGCGGGAGAGACCCAGTACTTC
v_call: TRBV6-1; clone_size: few; j_call: TRBJ2-7; d_call: NA; cdr3_aa: CASSLRDWLSEQYF; cdr3_nt: TGTGCCAGCAGTCTCCGGGACTGGTTGAGCGAGCAGTACTTC
v_call: TRBV7-2; clone_size: NA; j_call: TRBJ1-2; d_call: NA; cdr3_aa: CASSSNNYGYTF; cdr3_nt: TGTGCCAGCAGCTCCAATAACTATGGCTACACCTTC
v_call: TRBV20-1; clone_size: few; j_call: TRBJ2-1; d_call: NA; cdr3_aa: CSVTGSYNEQFF; cdr3_nt: TGCAGTGTGACAGGCTCCTACAATGAGCAGTTCTTC
v_call: TRBV7-2; clone_size: few; j_call: TRBJ2-1; d_call: TRBD2; cdr3_aa: CASSPSWAGGRYNEQFF; cdr3_nt: TGTGCCAGCAGCCCTAGTTGGGCGGGAGGTCGATACAATGAGCAGTTCTTC
v_call: TRBV12-3/TRBV12-4; clone_size: few; j_call: TRBJ1-1; d_call: NA; cdr3_aa: CASRPDRQNTEAFF; cdr3_nt: TGTGCCAGCAGGCCGGACAGACAGAACACTGAAGCTTTCTTT
v_call: TRBV7-8; clone_size: few; j_call: TRBJ2-1; d_call: NA; cdr3_aa: CASSLNEGRIGRQFF; cdr3_nt: TGTGCCAGCAGCTTAAACGAAGGACGGATCGGACGTCAGTTCTTC
v_call: TRBV5-6; clone_size: few; j_call: TRBJ2-1; d_call: TRBD2; cdr3_aa: CASSFGLAVSSYNEQFF; cdr3_nt: TGTGCCAGCAGCTTTGGACTAGCGGTGAGCTCCTACAATGAGCAGTTCTTC
v_call: TRBV10-2; clone_size: NA; j_call: TRBJ2-2; d_call: TRBD1; cdr3_aa: CASNDRDRETGELFF; cdr3_nt: TGCGCCAGCAACGACCGGGACAGGGAAACCGGGGAGCTGTTTTTT
v_call: TRBV20-1; clone_size: few; j_call: TRBJ2-5; d_call: TRBD2; cdr3_aa: CSARRASGSGETQYF; cdr3_nt: TGCAGTGCTAGGCGTGCTAGCGGGAGTGGTGAGACCCAGTACTTC
v_call: TRBV7-2; clone_size: few; j_call: TRBJ2-4; d_call: NA; cdr3_aa: CASSERGYNIQYF; cdr3_nt: TGTGCCAGCAGTGAGAGGGGGTATAACATTCAGTACTTC
v_call: TRBV7-9; clone_size: once; j_call: TRBJ2-7; d_call: NA; cdr3_aa: CASSSRGAGREQYF; cdr3_nt: TGTGCCAGCAGCTCCCGGGGGGCCGGGAGGGAGCAGTACTTC
v_call: TRBV7-2; clone_size: few; j_call: TRBJ1-4; d_call: NA; cdr3_aa: CASSFWGGSPNEKLFF; cdr3_nt: TGTGCCAGCAGCTTTTGGGGAGGCAGCCCTAATGAAAAACTGTTTTTT
v_call: TRBV6-1; clone_size: NA; j_call: TRBJ2-3; d_call: NA; cdr3_aa: CASSPNRADTQYF; cdr3_nt: TGTGCCAGCAGCCCCAACAGGGCAGATACGCAGTATTTT
v_call: TRBV5-6; clone_size: NA; j_call: TRBJ2-2; d_call: NA; cdr3_aa: CASSNVKNTGELFF; cdr3_nt: TGTGCCAGCAGTAATGTGAAGAACACCGGGGAGCTGTTTTTT
v_call: TRBV25-1; clone_size: few; j_call: TRBJ1-1; d_call: NA; cdr3_aa: CASSAPGKHGTEAFF; cdr3_nt: TGTGCCAGCAGTGCCCCGGGTAAACACGGGACTGAAGCTTTCTTT
v_call: TRBV12-5; clone_size: NA; j_call: TRBJ2-2; d_call: NA; cdr3_aa: CASGPMNTGELFF; cdr3_nt: TGTGCTAGTGGTCCCATGAACACCGGGGAGCTGTTTTTT
v_call: TRBV29-1; clone_size: NA; j_call: TRBJ1-1; d_call: NA; cdr3_aa: CSVARAGREAFF; cdr3_nt: TGCAGCGTTGCGAGGGCAGGGCGTGAAGCTTTCTTT
v_call: TRBV3-1; clone_size: few; j_call: TRBJ2-5; d_call: NA; cdr3_aa: CASKTDQETQYF; cdr3_nt: TGTGCCAGCAAGACTGACCAAGAGACCCAGTACTTC
v_call: TRBV3-1; clone_size: few; j_call: TRBJ2-5; d_call: NA; cdr3_aa: CASSQSSPGAQYF; cdr3_nt: TGTGCCAGCAGCCAATCCAGTCCGGGCGCCCAGTACTTC